Detailed here is one T cell receptor (beta chain). Antigen specificity is unknown. The sample originates from a study of response to subunit inactivated influenza vaccine. From the RT-PCR reads, TCRdb called clonotypes with MiXCR, one entry per CDR3 protein. The repertoire has hundreds of thousands of distinct CDR3 sequences, about 25% of them found once; the top ten carry under 2.5%. Findings and caveats of the study: Each seasonal flu vaccination may recruit only limited new T cells, authors suggested.

The germline gives CDR1 ENHRY, CDR2 SYGVKD. The ends were cut back, 2 bases at V and 1 base at J, with 3 bases in the middle. CDR3 length: 12 residues. The source was CD4+ T cells sorted from PBMCs, collected about 5 days after vaccination. This clonotype was sampled from a man aged 50 to 60 who received an inactivated influenza vaccine. V usage is TRBV10-3 and J usage is TRBJ2-7, with unresolved D. In DNA form, the CDR3 reads TGTGCCATCAGTGAGGTTTCCTACGAGCAGTACTTC. The encoded protein is CAISEVSYEQYF.